Listed below are T cell receptor beta chains from one sample, sequenced in a study of blood T cell repertoires in COVID-19. Assay: immunoSEQ multiplex PCR; the TCRdb copy retains only in-frame clones and omits some. The data show over 250,000 clones, around 92% seen once. Specimen: PBMCs or T cells enriched from blood (not recorded which). These receptors all come from a woman aged 55-70 years who had recovered from COVID-19. Each CDR3 is given without its conserved first and last residue.

j_call v_call cdr3_aa
TRBJ1-5 TRBV28 ASSPQGGWNQPQH
TRBJ2-7 TRBV2 ASSAGGAVQQY
TRBJ2-2 TRBV15 ATSKRTSSTGELF
TRBJ2-5 TRBV3-1/TRBV3-2 ASSQVAGGQTQY
TRBJ1-5 TRBV10-3 AIKEGGQQNQPQH
TRBJ1-2 TRBV7-3 ASSPEGEGVRT
TRBJ1-1 TRBV6-5 ASSYSLDTEETEAF
TRBJ2-5 TRBV5-1 ASSLDGTGGGETQY
TRBJ2-1 TRBV7-9 ASSLTPLYNEQF
TRBJ2-1 TRBV19 ASSYIPNAQGGDEQF
TRBJ2-2 TRBV9 ASSVTSPGVTGELF
TRBJ2-1 TRBV7-9 ASSLGGGRYEQF
TRBJ1-2 TRBV6-5 ASSQAWGGSYGYT
TRBJ1-1 TRBV11-2 ASSLDRNTEAF
TRBJ2-1 TRBV3-1/TRBV3-2 ASSQGSAGGSYNEQF
TRBJ2-1 TRBV9 ASSIRWGTRGNEQF
TRBJ2-6 TRBV27 ASGTRGAVTGANVLT
TRBJ2-3 TRBV5-4 ASSLPLAASTDTQY
TRBJ2-2 TRBV7-2 ASSLAGGRTGELF
TRBJ1-6 TRBV27 ASSLASLGRSPLH
TRBJ2-2 TRBV2 ASSWRDTGELF
TRBJ2-3 TRBV18 ASSLSRLSGRSPTATDTQY
TRBJ2-7 TRBV27 ASSPQGTYEQY
TRBJ1-5 TRBV2 ASSAGWGSNQPQH
TRBJ2-7 TRBV7-6 ASSTGTGPYEQY
TRBJ1-3 TRBV19 ASSTGNGNTIY
TRBJ1-1 TRBV3-1/TRBV3-2 ASSRTGAVAF
TRBJ2-7 TRBV28 ATLGGAGYEQY
TRBJ2-1 TRBV7-2 ASVEGVPSFEQF
TRBJ2-3 TRBV7-3 ASSFAGAGTDTQY
TRBJ2-3 TRBV20-1 SASIWLAGGTDTQY
TRBJ2-5 TRBV20-1 STREGETQY
TRBJ1-4 TRBV6-6 ASTPPGALPGKLF
TRBJ1-1 TRBV24-1 ATSDGTGNTEAF
TRBJ2-3 TRBV7-9 ASRGPLGGPPDTQY
TRBJ1-1 TRBV10-3 AISERETEAF
TRBJ2-2 TRBV9 ASSLINTGELF
TRBJ2-7 TRBV5-1 ASSLGQGLYEQY
TRBJ2-3 TRBV11-2 ASSLDYPRTDTQY
TRBJ2-7 TRBV5-1 ASSTQTGGTRREQY
TRBJ2-7 TRBV19 ASSQGEDYEQY
TRBJ1-4 TRBV20-1 SASVRGTGFEKLF
TRBJ2-1 TRBV13 ASSPSPGLSYNEQF
TRBJ2-7 TRBV18 ASSPPLAGGPYEQY
TRBJ1-5 TRBV20-1 SASGGDQPQH
TRBJ1-2 TRBV9 ASSSPGEGGSYT
TRBJ1-1 TRBV4-1 ASSPRDRERDTEAF
TRBJ2-3 TRBV5-1 ASSLMTGTGTDTQY
TRBJ1-5 TRBV27 ASSLYGTGAHSNQPQH
TRBJ1-6 TRBV27 ASSFSGLSPLH
TRBJ2-1 TRBV7-9 ASSLAHRTTGTYNEQF
TRBJ1-1 TRBV28 ASSVTGSAEAF
TRBJ1-1 TRBV29-1 SVEEQEGTEAF